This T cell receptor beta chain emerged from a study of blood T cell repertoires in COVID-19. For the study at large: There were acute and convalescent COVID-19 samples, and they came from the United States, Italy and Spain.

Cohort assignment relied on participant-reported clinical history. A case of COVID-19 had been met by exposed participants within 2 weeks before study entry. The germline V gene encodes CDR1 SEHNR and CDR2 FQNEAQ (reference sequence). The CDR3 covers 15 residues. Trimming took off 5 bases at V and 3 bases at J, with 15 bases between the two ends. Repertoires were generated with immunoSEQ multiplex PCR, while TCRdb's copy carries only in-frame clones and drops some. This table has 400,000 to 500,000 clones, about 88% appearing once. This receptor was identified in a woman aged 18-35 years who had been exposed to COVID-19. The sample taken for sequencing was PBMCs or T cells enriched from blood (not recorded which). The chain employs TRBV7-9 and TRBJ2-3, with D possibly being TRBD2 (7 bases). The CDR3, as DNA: TGTGCCAGCAGCCACTGGGGGGGCGCGACAGATACGCAGTATTTT. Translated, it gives CASSHWGGATDTQYF.